The TCR beta chain under discussion was sequenced for a study of post-analysis software for immune sequencing data. General study points: With TRBV5-6, TRBV5-1 and TRBV20-1 included, 4 or 5 TRBV segments were more frequent in patients than in controls.

Incorporated into the TCR beta cDNA libraries were unique molecular identifiers, which served to reduce PCR and sequencing biases. TCRdb fed the PCR reads into MiXCR, producing one record per CDR3 protein. This table has hundreds of thousands of distinct CDR3 sequences, roughly three fifths appearing once. V lost 6 bases, J lost 3 bases, and 17 bases lay in between. The CDR3 has 14 amino acids. The V gene's germline CDR1 is SQVTM and CDR2 ANQGSEA. Regarding this clonotype: Its matching antigen is unknown.

This clonotype was obtained from a girl aged 2 to 10 with multiple sclerosis. V usage is TRBV29-1 and J usage is TRBJ2-5; the D gene is possibly TRBD1 (6 bases). Sequenced: blood. The CDR3 DNA sequence: TGCAGCGTGGTACCCGGGACACGAAAAGAGACCCAGTACTTC. This codes for CSVVPGTRKETQYF.